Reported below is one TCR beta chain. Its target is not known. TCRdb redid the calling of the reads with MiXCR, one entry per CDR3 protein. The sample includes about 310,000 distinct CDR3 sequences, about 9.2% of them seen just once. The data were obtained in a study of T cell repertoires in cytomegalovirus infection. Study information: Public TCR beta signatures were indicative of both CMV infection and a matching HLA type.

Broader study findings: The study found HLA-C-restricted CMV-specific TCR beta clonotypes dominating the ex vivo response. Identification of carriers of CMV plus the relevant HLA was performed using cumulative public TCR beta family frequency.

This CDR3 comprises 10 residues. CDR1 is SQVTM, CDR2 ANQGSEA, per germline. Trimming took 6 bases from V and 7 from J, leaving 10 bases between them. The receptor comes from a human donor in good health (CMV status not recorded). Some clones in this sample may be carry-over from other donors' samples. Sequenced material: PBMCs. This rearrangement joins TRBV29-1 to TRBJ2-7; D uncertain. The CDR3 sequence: CSVWGEEQYF. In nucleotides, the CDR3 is TGCAGCGTCTGGGGTGAGGAGCAGTACTTC.